The sequence of this TCR beta chain was determined in a study of cytomegalovirus exposure and HLA in healthy donors. Study in general: Drawn from HLA-typed donors, roughly 87 million unique TCRs were held in an early data release.

The PCR had 60 Vbeta and 13 Jbeta primers. The method was immunoSEQ multiplex PCR; TCRdb's version includes in-frame clones alone and lacks a portion of them. The sample consists of 100,000 or so clones, roughly 85% of them appearing once. This CDR3 is 14 amino acids long. Per the germline V gene, CDR1 is MNHNS and CDR2 is SASEGT. The V gene end was trimmed by 7 bases and the J gene end by 1 base; junction bases not matched to a gene: 6. These donors counted as nominally healthy when sampled, but unrecorded immune exposures were likely. The sequencing sample was made of PBMCs. This chain joins TRBV6-1 and TRBJ2-7, with 8 bases aligning to TRBD1. The TCR originated in a woman in her thirties or forties in good health and CMV-seronegative. The CDR3 DNA sequence: TGTGCCAGCAAGCTGGACAGGGAATCCTACGAGCAGTACTTC. It is translated as CASKLDRESYEQYF.